Listed here are 17 T cell receptor beta chains from one sample, sequenced in a study of shared clonotypes between healthy human individuals (dated by TCRdb to the early 2020s). Preparation of the library involved the immunoSEQ multiplex PCR assay. In its TCRdb copy, this immuneACCESS table keeps in-frame sequences only and misses some clones. Where compared with another copy, unresolved V genes explain less than half of these, and the others have no known cause. The sample table contains roughly 2.2 million clones; only one count was recorded for 85% to 95% of them. Jointly, the top ten make up 0.35% to 0.45% of the sample. The sample consisted of naive CD4+ T cells from PBMCs. What the cell subset or site label conveys for this sample: CD45RA+ positively selected. These receptors originate from a young man in good health. Some clones in this sample may be carry-over from other donors' samples.

V and J are TRBV10-3 and TRBJ1-2; D not certain. Germline CDR1 is ENHRY and CDR2 is SYGVKD. The CDR3 is made up of 12 amino acids. Trimming took 2 bases from V and 8 from J, leaving 9 bases between them. CDR3 sequence (DNA): TGTGCCATCAGTGAGACCGGGCTCGGCTACACCTTC. As protein: CAISETGLGYTF.

The chain carries TRBV2 and TRBJ1-4; 10 bases agree with TRBD1. Germline V gene data show CDR1 as SNHLY and CDR2 as FYNNEI. The length of the CDR3 is 15 residues. J gave up 8 bases and V 6 bases, and 9 bases lay outside the gene matches. In nucleotides, the CDR3 is TGTGCCAGCAGGGGGACAGGGGCGACTCCGGAAAAACTGTTTTTT. Residues: CASRGTGATPEKLFF.

The chain employs TRBV18 and TRBJ2-2; D not resolved. This CDR3 spans 13 amino acids. Trimming shortened V by 3 bases and J by 9 bases, and 11 bases separated the two germline ends. Germline lookup yields CDR1 KGHSH and CDR2 LQKENI. For the CDR3, the DNA is TGTGCCAGCTCACCTTTTGGTTCCCGGGAGCTGTTTTTT. This gives the protein CASSPFGSRELFF.

The rearrangement joins TRBV30 to TRBJ2-3, with D perhaps TRBD2 (5 bases). Trimming pared 8 bases from V and 1 base from J, leaving 13 bases between. Looked up from germline, CDR1 is GTSNPN and CDR2 is SVGIG (reference sequence). CDR3 length equals 13 residues. The CDR3, as DNA: TGTGCCAACACTAAGGAGGGCACAGATACGCAGTATTTT. It is translated as CANTKEGTDTQYF. The variable domain in full, with the rest retrieved from reference TRBV30 and TRBJ2-3, is SQTIHQWPATLVQPVGSPLSLECTVEGTSNPNLYWYRQAAGRGLQLLFYSVGIGQISSEVPQNLSASRPQDRQFILSSKKLLLSDSGFYLCANTKEGTDTQYFGPGTRLTVL.

V is TRBV5-1 and J is TRBJ2-3; D unresolved. Germline V gene data show CDR1 as SGHRS and CDR2 as YFSETQ. This CDR3 contains 13 residues. The V and J ends lost 1 base and 6 bases respectively, with 9 bases between them. CDR3 sequence (DNA): TGCGCCAGCAGCTTGCCCCCTCCGGATACGCAGTATTTT. It encodes CASSLPPPDTQYF.

The rearrangement joins TRBV6-1 to TRBJ2-5, with D perhaps matching TRBD1 (7 bases). The germline V and J ends were trimmed by 6 bases and 4 bases, with 18 bases remaining between them. The germline gives CDR1 MNHNS, CDR2 SASEGT. CDR3 length equals 15 residues. The CDR3 reads CASRRYRQGLETQYF. CDR3 DNA: TGTGCCAGCAGACGTTACAGACAGGGACTAGAGACCCAGTACTTC.

This chain joins TRBV6-5 and TRBJ2-7; D ambiguous. The CDR3 totals 12 residues. V was trimmed by 9 bases and J by 4 bases, leaving 13 bases between them. Germline loops: CDR1 MNHEY, CDR2 SVGAGI. The CDR3 sequence: CASSGSRYEQYF. CDR3 nucleotide sequence: TGTGCCAGTTCCGGTTCAAGGTACGAGCAGTACTTC.

The chain is built from TRBV11-2 and TRBJ2-1; D uncertain. V was cut by 4 bases and J by 7 bases, with 5 bases left in between. Germline lookup yields CDR1 SGHAT and CDR2 FQNNGV. The CDR3 spans 11 residues. The CDR3 protein is CASSSINEQFF. The CDR3 DNA is TGTGCCAGCAGCTCAATAAATGAGCAGTTCTTC.

This clone has only a few counts. J is TRBJ1-3 and V is TRBV6-1; D is perhaps TRBD1 (5 bases). V was pared by 0 bases and J by 4 bases, with 10 bases between. The CDR3 sequence is 15 residues long. Germline assignment: CDR1 MNHNS and CDR2 SASEGT. DNA of the CDR3: TGTGCCAGCAGTGAAGCTGGGGGGTCCGGAAACACCATATATTTT. This codes for CASSEAGGSGNTIYF.

This chain links TRBV30 with TRBJ1-1, with unresolved D. Germline V gene data show CDR1 as GTSNPN and CDR2 as SVGIG (reference sequence). The CDR3 spans 14 residues. V shed 0 bases and J shed 1 base, with 9 bases lying between them. In nucleotides, the CDR3 is TGTGCCTGGAGTGTCGGACTGCGGAACACTGAAGCTTTCTTT. It specifies CAWSVGLRNTEAFF.

This chain uses TRBV11-3 with TRBJ1-1, with a tentative D call TRBD1 (5 bases). CDR1 is SGHNT, CDR2 YENEEA, per germline. This CDR3 is built from 14 residues. Trimming took 6 bases from V and 1 from J, leaving 12 bases between them. CDR3 loop: CASSLGTPNTEAFF. The CDR3 DNA reads TGTGCCAGCAGTCTCGGGACCCCGAACACTGAAGCTTTCTTT.

Worth noting for this clone: One end of the junction fails to match germline, which may point to a read error. V and J are TRBV25-1 and TRBJ1-3; D is unclear. Germline CDR1 and CDR2: MGHDK and SYGVNS. CDR3 size: 14 residues. The CDR3 DNA is TGTGTCAGCAGTGTGGAGGGTTCTGGAAACACCATATATTTT. It codes for CVSSVEGSGNTIYF.

To note about this clone: The sample has other DNA sequences that encode this CDR3 too. The chain joins TRBV5-1 to TRBJ2-5; 8 bases are shared with TRBD2. Trimming removed 0 bases from V and 5 bases from J; junction bases left unmatched: 9. Germline V gives CDR1 SGHRS, CDR2 YFSETQ. This CDR3 contains 16 residues. The CDR3: CASSLVGREGRETQYF. The DNA of the CDR3 is TGCGCCAGCAGCTTGGTGGGTCGGGAGGGCCGGGAGACCCAGTACTTC. The whole variable domain, filled in from reference TRBV5-1 and TRBJ2-5, reads KAGVTQTPRYLIKTRGQQVTLSCSPISGHRSVSWYQQTPGQGLQFLFEYFSETQRNKGNFPGRFSGRQFSNSRSEMNVSTLELGDSALYLCASSLVGREGRETQYFGPGTRLLVL.

The rearrangement joins TRBV15 to TRBJ2-3, with 8 bases identical to TRBD2. The germline CDR1 and CDR2 sequences are LNHNV and YYDKDF (reference sequence). Trimming took 2 bases from V and 2 from J; bases not matched to a gene: 6. The CDR3 contains 16 residues. CDR3 in DNA: TGTGCCACCAGCAGACCCACTAGCGGAATCACAGATACGCAGTATTTT. Protein sequence: CATSRPTSGITDTQYF.

The J gene is TRBJ1-5, the V gene TRBV30; possibly TRBD1 for D (6 bases). Trimming left V 1 base short and J 3 bases short, with 19 bases between. This CDR3 region has 17 residues. CDR1 GTSNPN and CDR2 SVGIG come from the germline V gene (reference sequence). The CDR3 loop is CAWSAPRGNRANQPQHF. DNA for the CDR3: TGTGCCTGGAGTGCTCCGAGGGGGAACCGGGCCAATCAGCCCCAGCATTTT. Full variable domain (missing parts from reference TRBV30 and TRBJ1-5): SQTIHQWPATLVQPVGSPLSLECTVEGTSNPNLYWYRQAAGRGLQLLFYSVGIGQISSEVPQNLSASRPQDRQFILSSKKLLLSDSGFYLCAWSAPRGNRANQPQHFGDGTRLSIL.

This sequence joins TRBV29-1 and TRBJ1-5; D not resolved. The germline V gene has CDR1 SQVTM and CDR2 ANQGSEA. The CDR3 length is 13 residues. V lost 1 base and J lost 4, with 8 bases in between. CDR3 protein: CSVEGQANQPQHF. The CDR3 region has the DNA TGCAGCGTTGAAGGGCAGGCAAATCAGCCCCAGCATTTT.

The V call is TRBV28, the J call TRBJ2-5; a possible D gene is TRBD1 (6 bases). With 9 bases removed from V and 4 bases from J, the gap between germline ends came to 18 bases. The CDR3 length is 14 residues. Germline V lookup: CDR1 MDHEN, CDR2 SYDVKM. The CDR3 nucleotides read TGTGCCAGTTTACAGGGATCCAGGACAGAGACCCAGTACTTC. Protein product: CASLQGSRTETQYF.